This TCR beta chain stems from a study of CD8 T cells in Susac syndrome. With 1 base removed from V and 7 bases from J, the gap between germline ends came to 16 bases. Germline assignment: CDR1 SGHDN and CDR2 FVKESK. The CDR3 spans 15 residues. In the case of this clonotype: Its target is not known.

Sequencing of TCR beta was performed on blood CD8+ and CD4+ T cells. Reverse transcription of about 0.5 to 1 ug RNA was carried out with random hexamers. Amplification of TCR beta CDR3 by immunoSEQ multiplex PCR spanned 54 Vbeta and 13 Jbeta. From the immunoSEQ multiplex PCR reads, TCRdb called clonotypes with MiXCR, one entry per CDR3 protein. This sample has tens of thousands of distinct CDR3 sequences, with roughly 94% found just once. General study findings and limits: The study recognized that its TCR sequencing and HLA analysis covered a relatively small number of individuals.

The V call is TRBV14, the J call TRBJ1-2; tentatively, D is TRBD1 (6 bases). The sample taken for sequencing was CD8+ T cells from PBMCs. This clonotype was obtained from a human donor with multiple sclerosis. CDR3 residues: CASSQGPRGVGGYTF. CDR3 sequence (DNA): TGTGCCAGCAGCCAAGGGCCCAGGGGAGTAGGTGGCTACACCTTC.